The subject of this entry is one T cell receptor (beta chain). The CDR3 extends over 17 amino acids. V gave up 3 bases and J gave up 1 base; unmatched junction bases: 13. CDR1 and CDR2 from the germline V gene are DFQATT and SNEGSKA (reference sequence). These data originate in a study of identical twins. Addition of a universal primer site occurred through template switching, and cDNA carried unique molecular identifiers. TCRdb reanalysed the 5' RACE reads using MiXCR and keeps one entry per CDR3 protein. Of about 530,000 distinct CDR3 sequences in the sample, about 16% were seen once. The data also belong to a second study, concerning yellow fever vaccine responses in identical twins.

Sequencing used CD4+ T cells sorted from blood. V is TRBV20-1 and J is TRBJ2-7, with TRBD2 matching 9 bases. The receptor was isolated from a woman aged 18 to 35 in good health. The CDR3 loop reads CSASSMTSGGSSYEQYF. Here the CDR3 DNA reads TGCAGTGCTAGCTCCATGACTAGCGGAGGGAGTTCCTACGAGCAGTACTTC.